This TCR beta chain came from a study of blood T cell repertoires in COVID-19. The sample holds a few counts of this clone. TCRdb keeps only in-frame clones here, not all; method: immunoSEQ multiplex PCR. The repertoire includes about 140,000 clones, over 80% of them detected once, and roughly 10% sits in the top ten. In germline, CDR1 is SEHNR, CDR2 FQNEAQ (reference sequence). V dropped 0 bases and J dropped 8 bases, with 11 bases sitting between them. The CDR3 runs to 15 residues. This clonotype originated in a man aged 55-75 years with active or convalescent COVID-19. Material for sequencing was peripheral blood. The chain couples TRBV7-9 to TRBJ1-6; D ambiguous. CDR3 amino acids: CASSLAAGGHSPLHF. The DNA for the CDR3 is TGTGCCAGCAGCTTAGCTGCGGGCGGGCATTCACCCCTCCACTTT.